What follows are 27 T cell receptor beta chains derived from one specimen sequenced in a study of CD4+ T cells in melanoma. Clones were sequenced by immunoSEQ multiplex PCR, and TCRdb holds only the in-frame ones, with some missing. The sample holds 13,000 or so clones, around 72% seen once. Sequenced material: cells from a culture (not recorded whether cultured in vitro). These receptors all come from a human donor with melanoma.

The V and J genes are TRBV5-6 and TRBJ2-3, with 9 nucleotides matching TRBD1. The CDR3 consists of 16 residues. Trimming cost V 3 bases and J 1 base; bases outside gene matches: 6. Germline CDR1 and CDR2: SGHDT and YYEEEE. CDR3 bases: TGTGCCAGCAGCTCAACCCGGGACAGGGGCACAGATACGCAGTATTTT. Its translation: CASSSTRDRGTDTQYF.

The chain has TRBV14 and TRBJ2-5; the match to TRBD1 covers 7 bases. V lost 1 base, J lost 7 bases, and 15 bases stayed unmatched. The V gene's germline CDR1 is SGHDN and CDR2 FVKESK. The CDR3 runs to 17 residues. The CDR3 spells CASSQGSWTGVRGTQYF. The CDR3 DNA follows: TGTGCCAGCAGCCAAGGGTCATGGACAGGAGTACGCGGGACCCAGTACTTC.

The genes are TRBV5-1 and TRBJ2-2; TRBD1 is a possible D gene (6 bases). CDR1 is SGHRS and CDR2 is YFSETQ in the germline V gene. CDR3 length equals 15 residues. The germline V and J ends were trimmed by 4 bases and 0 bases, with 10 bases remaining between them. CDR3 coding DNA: TGCGCCAGCAGCGGGACAAACGCGAACACCGGGGAGCTGTTTTTT. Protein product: CASSGTNANTGELFF.

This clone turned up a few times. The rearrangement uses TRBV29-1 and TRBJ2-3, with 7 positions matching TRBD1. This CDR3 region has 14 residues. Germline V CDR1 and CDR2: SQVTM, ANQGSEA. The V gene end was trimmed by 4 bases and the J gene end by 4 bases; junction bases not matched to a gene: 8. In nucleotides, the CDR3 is TGCAGCGTTGTGGCAGGGGGAAGGGCAGATACGCAGTATTTT. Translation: CSVVAGGRADTQYF.

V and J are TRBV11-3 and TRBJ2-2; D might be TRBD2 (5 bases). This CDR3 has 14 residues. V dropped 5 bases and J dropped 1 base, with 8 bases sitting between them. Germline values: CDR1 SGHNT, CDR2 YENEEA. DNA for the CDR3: TGTGCCAGCAGCGCCCGGGGGAACACCGGGGAGCTGTTTTTT. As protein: CASSARGNTGELFF.

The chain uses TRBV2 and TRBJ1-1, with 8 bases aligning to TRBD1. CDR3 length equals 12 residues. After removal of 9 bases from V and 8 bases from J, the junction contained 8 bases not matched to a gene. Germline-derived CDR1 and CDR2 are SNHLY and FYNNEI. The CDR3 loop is CARGRGTGEAFF. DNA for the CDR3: TGTGCCAGAGGCCGGGGGACAGGCGAAGCTTTCTTT.

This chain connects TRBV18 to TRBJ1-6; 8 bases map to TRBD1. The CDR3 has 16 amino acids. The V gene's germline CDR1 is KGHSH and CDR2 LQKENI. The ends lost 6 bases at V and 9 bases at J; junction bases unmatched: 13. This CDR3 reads CASSYGQGSGLSPLHF. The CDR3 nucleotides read TGTGCCAGCTCGTACGGACAGGGATCGGGGCTTTCACCCCTCCACTTT.

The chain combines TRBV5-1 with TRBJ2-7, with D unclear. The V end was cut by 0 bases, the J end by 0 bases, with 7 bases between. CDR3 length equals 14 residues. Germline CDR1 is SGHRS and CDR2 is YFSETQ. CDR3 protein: CASSLGVSSYEQYF. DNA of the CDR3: TGCGCCAGCAGCTTGGGGGTCAGCTCCTACGAGCAGTACTTC.

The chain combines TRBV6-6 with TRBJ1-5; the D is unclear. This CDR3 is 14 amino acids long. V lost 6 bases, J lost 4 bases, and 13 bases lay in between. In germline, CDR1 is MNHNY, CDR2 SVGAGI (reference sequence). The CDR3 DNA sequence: TGTGCCAGCAGCCACCACGGATTAAATCAGCCCCAGCATTTT. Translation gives CASSHHGLNQPQHF.

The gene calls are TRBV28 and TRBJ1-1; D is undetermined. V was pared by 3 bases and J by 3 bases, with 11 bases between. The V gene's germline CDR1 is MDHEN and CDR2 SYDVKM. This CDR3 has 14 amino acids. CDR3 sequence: CASSLYARDTEAFF. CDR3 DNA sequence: TGTGCCAGCAGTTTGTATGCCCGTGACACTGAAGCTTTCTTT.

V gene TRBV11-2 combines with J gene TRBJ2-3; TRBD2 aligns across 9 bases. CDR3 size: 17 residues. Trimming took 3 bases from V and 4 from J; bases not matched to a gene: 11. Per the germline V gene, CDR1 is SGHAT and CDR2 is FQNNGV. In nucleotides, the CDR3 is TGTGCCAGCAGCTTCGACCCAGCGGGGGGTGGAGCAGATACGCAGTATTTT. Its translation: CASSFDPAGGGADTQYF.

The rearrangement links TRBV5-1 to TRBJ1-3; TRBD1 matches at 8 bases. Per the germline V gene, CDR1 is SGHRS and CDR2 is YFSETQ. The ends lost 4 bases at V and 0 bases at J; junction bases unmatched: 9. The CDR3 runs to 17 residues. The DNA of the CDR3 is TGCGCCAGCAGCGGGATCGGACAGGGAGACTCTGGAAACACCATATATTTT. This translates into CASSGIGQGDSGNTIYF.

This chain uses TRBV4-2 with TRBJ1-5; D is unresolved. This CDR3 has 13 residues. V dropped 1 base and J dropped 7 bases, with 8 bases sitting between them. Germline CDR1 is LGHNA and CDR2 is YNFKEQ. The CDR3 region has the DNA TGTGCCAGCAGCCAAGCAGCGGGGCAGCCCCAGCATTTT. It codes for CASSQAAGQPQHF.

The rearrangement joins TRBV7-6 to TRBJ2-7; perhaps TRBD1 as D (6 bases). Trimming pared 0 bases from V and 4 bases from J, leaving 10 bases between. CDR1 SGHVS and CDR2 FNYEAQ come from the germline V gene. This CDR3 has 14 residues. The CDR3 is CASSLAKQGYEQYF. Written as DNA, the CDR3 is TGTGCCAGCAGCTTAGCTAAACAGGGTTACGAGCAGTACTTC.

CDR3 sequence: CASSLEGTGMSDTQYF. As DNA, the CDR3 is TGTGCCAGCAGCTTAGAGGGGACAGGGATGTCAGATACGCAGTATTTT. The chain employs TRBV7-2 and TRBJ2-3; TRBD1 matches at 9 bases. The CDR3 totals 16 residues. The trim removed 1 base at V and 4 bases at J, leaving 6 bases unmatched. Germline loops: CDR1 SGHTA, CDR2 FQGNSA. Drawing the rest from reference TRBV7-2 and TRBJ2-3, the complete variable domain is GAGVSQSPSNKVTEKGKDVELRCDPISGHTALYWYRQSLGQGLEFLIYFQGNSAPDKSGLPSDRFSAERTGGSVSTLTIQRTQQEDSAVYLCASSLEGTGMSDTQYFGPGTRLTVL.

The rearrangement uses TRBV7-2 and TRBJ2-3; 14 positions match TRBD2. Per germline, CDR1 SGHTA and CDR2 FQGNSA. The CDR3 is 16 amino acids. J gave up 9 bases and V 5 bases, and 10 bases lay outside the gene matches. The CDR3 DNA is TGTGCCAGCAGCACCCCGACTAGCGGGGGGGCTCGAACGCAGTATTTT. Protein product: CASSTPTSGGARTQYF.

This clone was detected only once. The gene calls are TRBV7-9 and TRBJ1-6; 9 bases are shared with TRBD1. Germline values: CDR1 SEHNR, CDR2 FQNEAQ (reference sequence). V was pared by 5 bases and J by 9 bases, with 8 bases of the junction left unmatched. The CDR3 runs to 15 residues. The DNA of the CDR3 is TGTGCCAGCAGCCCGCGGGACAGGGTGAGTTCACCCCTCCACTTT. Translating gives CASSPRDRVSSPLHF.

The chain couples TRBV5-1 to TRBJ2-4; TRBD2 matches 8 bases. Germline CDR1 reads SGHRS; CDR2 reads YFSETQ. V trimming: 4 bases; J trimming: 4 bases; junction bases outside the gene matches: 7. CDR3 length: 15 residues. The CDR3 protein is CASSPPLAGKNIQYF. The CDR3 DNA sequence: TGCGCCAGCAGCCCTCCTCTAGCGGGTAAAAACATTCAGTACTTC.

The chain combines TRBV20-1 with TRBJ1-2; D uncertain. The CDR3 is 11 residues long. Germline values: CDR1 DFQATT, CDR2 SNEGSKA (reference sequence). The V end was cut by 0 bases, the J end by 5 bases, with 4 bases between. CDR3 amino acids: CSAREPYGYTF. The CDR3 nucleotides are TGCAGTGCTAGAGAGCCTTATGGCTACACCTTC.

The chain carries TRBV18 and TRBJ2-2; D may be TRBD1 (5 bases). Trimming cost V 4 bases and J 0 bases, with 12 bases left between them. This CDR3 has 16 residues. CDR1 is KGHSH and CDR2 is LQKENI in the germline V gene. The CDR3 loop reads CASSLDRRANTGELFF. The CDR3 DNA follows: TGTGCCAGCTCACTTGACAGACGGGCGAACACCGGGGAGCTGTTTTTT.

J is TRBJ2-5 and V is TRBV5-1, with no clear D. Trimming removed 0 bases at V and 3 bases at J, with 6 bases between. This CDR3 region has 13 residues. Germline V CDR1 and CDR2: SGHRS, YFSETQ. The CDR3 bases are TGCGCCAGCAGCTTGGCCGTGGAAGAGACCCAGTACTTC. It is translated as CASSLAVEETQYF. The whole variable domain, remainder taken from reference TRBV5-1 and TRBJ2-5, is KAGVTQTPRYLIKTRGQQVTLSCSPISGHRSVSWYQQTPGQGLQFLFEYFSETQRNKGNFPGRFSGRQFSNSRSEMNVSTLELGDSALYLCASSLAVEETQYFGPGTRLLVL.

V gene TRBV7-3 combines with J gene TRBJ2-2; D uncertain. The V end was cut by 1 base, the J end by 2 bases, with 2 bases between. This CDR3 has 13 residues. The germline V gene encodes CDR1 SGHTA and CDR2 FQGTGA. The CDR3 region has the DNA TGTGCCAGCAGCTTAATTAACACCGGGGAGCTGTTTTTT. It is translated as CASSLINTGELFF.

CDR3 in DNA: TGTGCCAGCATTCCGGACAGGGACCCCTACGAGCAGTACTTC. Its translation: CASIPDRDPYEQYF. V is TRBV2 and J is TRBJ2-7, with 8 bases identical to TRBD1. The CDR3 length is 14 residues. Germline assignment: CDR1 SNHLY and CDR2 FYNNEI. The ends lost 7 bases at V and 2 bases at J; junction bases unmatched: 7.

The CDR3 region has the DNA TGTGCCAGTAGTATGAATTCGGGGAGGGGGCTAACTAACACCGGGGAGCTGTTTTTT. It encodes CASSMNSGRGLTNTGELFF. J is TRBJ2-2 and V is TRBV19; D may match TRBD1 or TRBD2 (7 bases each). The V gene's germline CDR1 is LNHDA and CDR2 SQIVND (reference sequence). The CDR3 has 19 residues. V was shortened by 3 bases and J by 2 bases, with 22 bases between the two germline ends.

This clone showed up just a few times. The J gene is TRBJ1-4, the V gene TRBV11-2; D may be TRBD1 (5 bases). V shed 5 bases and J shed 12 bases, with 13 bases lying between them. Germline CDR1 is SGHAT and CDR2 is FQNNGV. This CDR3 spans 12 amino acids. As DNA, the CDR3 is TGTGCCAGCAGCCGGAAGACAGATGAACTGTTTTTT. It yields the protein CASSRKTDELFF.

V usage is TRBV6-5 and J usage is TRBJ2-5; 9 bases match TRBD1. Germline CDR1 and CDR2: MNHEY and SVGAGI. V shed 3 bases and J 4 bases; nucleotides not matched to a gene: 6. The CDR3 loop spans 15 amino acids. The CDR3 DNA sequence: TGTGCCAGCAGTTATCTTCCGGGACAGGGAGAGACCCAGTACTTC. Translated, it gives CASSYLPGQGETQYF.

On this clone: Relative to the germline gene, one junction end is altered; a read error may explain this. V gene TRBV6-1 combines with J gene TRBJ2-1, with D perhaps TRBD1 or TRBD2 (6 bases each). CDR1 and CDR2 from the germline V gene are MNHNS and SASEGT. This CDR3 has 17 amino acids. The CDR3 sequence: CASSGLTRGVSYDEQFF. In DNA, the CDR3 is TGTGCCAGCAGTGGCCTGACAAGGGGGGTTTCCTACGATGAGCAGTTCTTC.